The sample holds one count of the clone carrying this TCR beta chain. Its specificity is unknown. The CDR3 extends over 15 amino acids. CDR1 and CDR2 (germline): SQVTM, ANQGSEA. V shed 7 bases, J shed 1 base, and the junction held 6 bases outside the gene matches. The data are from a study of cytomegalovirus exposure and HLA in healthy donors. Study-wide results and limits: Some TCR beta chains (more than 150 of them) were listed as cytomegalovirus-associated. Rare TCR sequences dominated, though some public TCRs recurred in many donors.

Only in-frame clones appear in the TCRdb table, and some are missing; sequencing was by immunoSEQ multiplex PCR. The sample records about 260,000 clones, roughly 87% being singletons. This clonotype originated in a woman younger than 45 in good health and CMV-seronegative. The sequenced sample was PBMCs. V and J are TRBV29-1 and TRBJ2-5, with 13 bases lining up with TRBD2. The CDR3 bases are TGCAGCGGCGAAGGGACTAGCGGGACCCAAGAGACCCAGTACTTC. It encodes CSGEGTSGTQETQYF.